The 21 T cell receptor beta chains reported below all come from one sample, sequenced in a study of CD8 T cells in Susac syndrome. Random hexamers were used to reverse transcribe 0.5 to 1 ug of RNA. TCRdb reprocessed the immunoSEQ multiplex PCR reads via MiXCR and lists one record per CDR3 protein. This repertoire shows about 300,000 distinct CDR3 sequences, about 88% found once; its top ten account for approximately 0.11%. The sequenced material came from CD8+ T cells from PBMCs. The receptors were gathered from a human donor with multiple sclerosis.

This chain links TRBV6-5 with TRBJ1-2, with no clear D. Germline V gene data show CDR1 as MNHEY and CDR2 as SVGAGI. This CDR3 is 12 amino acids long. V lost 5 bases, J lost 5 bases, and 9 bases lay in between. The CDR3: CASSDPTYGYTF. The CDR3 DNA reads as TGTGCCAGCAGTGACCCGACTTATGGCTACACCTTC.

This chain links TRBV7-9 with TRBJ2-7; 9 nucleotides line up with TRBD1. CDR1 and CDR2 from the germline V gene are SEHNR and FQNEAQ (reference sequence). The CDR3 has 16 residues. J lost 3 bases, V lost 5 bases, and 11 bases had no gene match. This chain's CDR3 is CASSDPTGGYHYEQYF. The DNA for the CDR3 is TGTGCCAGCAGCGACCCGACAGGGGGATACCACTACGAGCAGTACTTC.

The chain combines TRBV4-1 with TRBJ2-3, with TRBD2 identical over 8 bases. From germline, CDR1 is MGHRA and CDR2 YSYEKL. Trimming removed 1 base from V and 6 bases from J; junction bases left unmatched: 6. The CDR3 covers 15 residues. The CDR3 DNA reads TGCGCCAGCAGCCAAGTACTAGCGGCTCGGGATACGCAGTATTTT. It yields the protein CASSQVLAARDTQYF.

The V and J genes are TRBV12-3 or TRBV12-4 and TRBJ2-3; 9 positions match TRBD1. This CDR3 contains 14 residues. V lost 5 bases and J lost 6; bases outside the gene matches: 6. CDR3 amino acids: CASSRDRGNDTQYF. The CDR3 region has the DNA TGTGCCAGCAGTCGAGACAGGGGGAACGATACGCAGTATTTT.

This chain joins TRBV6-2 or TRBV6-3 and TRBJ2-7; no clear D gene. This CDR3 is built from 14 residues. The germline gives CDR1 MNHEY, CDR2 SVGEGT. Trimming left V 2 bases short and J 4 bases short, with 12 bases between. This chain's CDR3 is CASSYAARWYEQYF. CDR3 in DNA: TGTGCCAGCAGTTACGCGGCGAGGTGGTACGAGCAGTACTTC.

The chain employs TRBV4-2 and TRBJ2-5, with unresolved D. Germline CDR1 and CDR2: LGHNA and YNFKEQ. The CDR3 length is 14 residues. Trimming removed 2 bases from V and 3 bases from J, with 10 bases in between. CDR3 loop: CASSQFSWEETQYF. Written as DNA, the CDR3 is TGTGCCAGCAGCCAATTCTCCTGGGAAGAGACCCAGTACTTC.

The CDR3 loop reads CASSDLDRGHYNEQFF. In nucleotides, the CDR3 is TGTGCCAGCAGCGACCTCGACAGGGGACATTACAATGAGCAGTTCTTC. This chain connects TRBV9 to TRBJ2-1; 8 bases line up with TRBD1. This CDR3 is built from 16 residues. Per germline, CDR1 SGDLS and CDR2 YYNGEE. The J segment lost 4 bases and the V segment lost 3 bases, leaving 9 bases of the junction unmatched.

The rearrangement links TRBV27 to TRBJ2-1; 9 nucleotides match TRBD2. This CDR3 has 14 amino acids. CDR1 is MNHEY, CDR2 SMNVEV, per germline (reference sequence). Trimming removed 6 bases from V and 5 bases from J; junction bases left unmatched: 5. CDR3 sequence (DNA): TGTGCCAGCAGGCCGGGACTAGCACACAATGAGCAGTTCTTC. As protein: CASRPGLAHNEQFF.

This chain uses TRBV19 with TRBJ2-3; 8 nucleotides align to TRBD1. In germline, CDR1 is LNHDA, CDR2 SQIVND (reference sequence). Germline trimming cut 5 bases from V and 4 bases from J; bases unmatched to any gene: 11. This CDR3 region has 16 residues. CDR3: CASSGSWTGRADTQYF. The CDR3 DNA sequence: TGTGCCAGTAGTGGTTCCTGGACAGGGCGCGCAGATACGCAGTATTTT.

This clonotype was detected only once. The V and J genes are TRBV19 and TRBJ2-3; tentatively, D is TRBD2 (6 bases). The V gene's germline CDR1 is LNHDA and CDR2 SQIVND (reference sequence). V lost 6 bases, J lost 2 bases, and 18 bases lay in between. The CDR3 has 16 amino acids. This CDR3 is CASRSIEDYLTDTQYF. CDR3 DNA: TGTGCCAGTAGAAGTATTGAGGACTACCTCACAGATACGCAGTATTTT.

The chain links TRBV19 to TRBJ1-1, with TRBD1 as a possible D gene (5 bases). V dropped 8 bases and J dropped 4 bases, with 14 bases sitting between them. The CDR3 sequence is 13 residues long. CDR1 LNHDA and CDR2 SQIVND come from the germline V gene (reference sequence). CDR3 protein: CASWGVGGTEAFF. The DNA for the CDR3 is TGTGCCAGTTGGGGGGTTGGGGGCACTGAAGCTTTCTTT. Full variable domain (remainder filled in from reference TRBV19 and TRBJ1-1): DGGITQSPKYLFRKEGQNVTLSCEQNLNHDAMYWYRQDPGQGLRLIYYSQIVNDFQKGDIAEGYSVSREKKESFPLTVTSAQKNPTAFYLCASWGVGGTEAFFGQGTRLTVV.

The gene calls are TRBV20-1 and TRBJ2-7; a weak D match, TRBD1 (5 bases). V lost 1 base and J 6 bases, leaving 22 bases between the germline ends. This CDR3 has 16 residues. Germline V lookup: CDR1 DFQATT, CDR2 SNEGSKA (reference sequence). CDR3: CSARGWGQSKYTEQYF. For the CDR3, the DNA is TGCAGTGCTAGAGGGTGGGGCCAATCCAAATATACCGAGCAGTACTTC.

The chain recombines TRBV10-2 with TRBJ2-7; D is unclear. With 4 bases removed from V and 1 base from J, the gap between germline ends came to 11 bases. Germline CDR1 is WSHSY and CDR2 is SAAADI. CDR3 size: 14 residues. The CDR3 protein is CASSGPRRSYEQYF. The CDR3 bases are TGCGCCAGCAGTGGGCCTAGACGGTCCTACGAGCAGTACTTC.

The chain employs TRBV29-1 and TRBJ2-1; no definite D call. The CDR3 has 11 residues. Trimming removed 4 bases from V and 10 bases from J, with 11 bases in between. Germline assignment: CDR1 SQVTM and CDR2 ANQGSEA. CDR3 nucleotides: TGCAGCGTTGGCGGCCGATCCGAGCAGTTCTTC. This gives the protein CSVGGRSEQFF.

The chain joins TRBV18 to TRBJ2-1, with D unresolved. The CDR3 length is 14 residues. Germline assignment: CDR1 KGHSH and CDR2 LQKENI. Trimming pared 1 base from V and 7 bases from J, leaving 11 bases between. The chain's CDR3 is CASSPLGGWNEQFF. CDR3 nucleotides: TGTGCCAGCTCACCACTGGGTGGGTGGAATGAGCAGTTCTTC.

CDR3 amino acids: CASSSPPAAGGPPGELFF. Written as DNA, the CDR3 is TGTGCCAGCAGCTCCCCCCCCGCGGCGGGAGGGCCTCCCGGGGAGCTGTTTTTT. This chain links TRBV7-8 with TRBJ2-2; TRBD2 aligns across 9 bases. Germline assignment: CDR1 SGHVS and CDR2 FQNEAQ. V lost 4 bases to trimming and J lost 6 bases; unmatched junction nucleotides: 15. The CDR3 loop spans 18 amino acids.

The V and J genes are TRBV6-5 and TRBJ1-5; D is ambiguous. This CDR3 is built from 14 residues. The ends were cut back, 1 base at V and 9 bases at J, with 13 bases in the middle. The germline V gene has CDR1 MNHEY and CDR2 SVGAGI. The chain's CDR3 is CASSYFGPGGPQHF. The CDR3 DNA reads TGTGCCAGCAGTTACTTCGGCCCCGGCGGGCCCCAGCATTTT.

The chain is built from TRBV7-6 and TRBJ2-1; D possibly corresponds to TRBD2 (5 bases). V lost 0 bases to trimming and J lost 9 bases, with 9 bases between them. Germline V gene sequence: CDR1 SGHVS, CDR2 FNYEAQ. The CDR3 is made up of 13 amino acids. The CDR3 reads CASSLALGSEQFF. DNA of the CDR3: TGTGCCAGCAGCTTAGCGCTAGGGAGTGAGCAGTTCTTC.

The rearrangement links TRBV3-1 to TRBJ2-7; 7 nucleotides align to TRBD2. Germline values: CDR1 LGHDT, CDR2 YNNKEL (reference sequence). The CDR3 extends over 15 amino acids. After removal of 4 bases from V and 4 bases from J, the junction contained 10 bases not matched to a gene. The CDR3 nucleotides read TGTGCCAGCAGCCCCCTAGCGGACGAGAGATACGAGCAGTACTTC. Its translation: CASSPLADERYEQYF.

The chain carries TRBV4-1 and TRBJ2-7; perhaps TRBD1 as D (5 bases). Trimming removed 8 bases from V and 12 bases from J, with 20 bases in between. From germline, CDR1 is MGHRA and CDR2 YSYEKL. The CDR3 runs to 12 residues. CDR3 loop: CASGSNIGELYF. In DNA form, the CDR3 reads TGCGCCAGCGGCTCAAATATAGGGGAACTGTACTTC.

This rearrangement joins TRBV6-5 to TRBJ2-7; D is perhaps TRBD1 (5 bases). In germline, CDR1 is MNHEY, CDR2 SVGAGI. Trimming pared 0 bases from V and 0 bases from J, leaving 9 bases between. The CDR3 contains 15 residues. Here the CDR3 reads CASSYSDTSSYEQYF. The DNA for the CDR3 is TGTGCCAGCAGTTACTCGGACACTTCCTCCTACGAGCAGTACTTC.